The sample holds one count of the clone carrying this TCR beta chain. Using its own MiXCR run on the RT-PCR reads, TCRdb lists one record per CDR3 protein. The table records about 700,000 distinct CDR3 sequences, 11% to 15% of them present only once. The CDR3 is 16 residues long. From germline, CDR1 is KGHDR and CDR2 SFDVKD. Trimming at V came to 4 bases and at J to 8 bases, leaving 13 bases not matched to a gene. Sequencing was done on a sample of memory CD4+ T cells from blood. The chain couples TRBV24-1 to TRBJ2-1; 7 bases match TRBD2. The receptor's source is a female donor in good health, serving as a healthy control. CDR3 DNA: TGTGCCACCAGTGACCATACTAGCGAGAGAGGAGATGAGCAGTTCTTC. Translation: CATSDHTSERGDEQFF.